These 11 T cell receptor beta chains came from one sample sequenced in a study of technical replicates of blood from a few donors. Method: immunoSEQ multiplex PCR; TCRdb's copy keeps in-frame clones and lacks some. The sample includes some 83,000 clones, around nine tenths of them seen just once. The sequencing sample was made of T cells isolated from PBMCs. The receptors derive from a human donor in good health.

The chain employs TRBV11-2 and TRBJ2-7; 7 bases fit TRBD1. V gave up 5 bases and J gave up 3 bases; unmatched junction bases: 7. CDR1 and CDR2 from the germline V gene are SGHAT and FQNNGV. The CDR3 covers 14 residues. The CDR3 region is CASSPAQGVYEQYF. The CDR3 DNA sequence: TGTGCCAGCAGCCCCGCCCAGGGGGTCTACGAGCAGTACTTC.

This clone was counted once. This chain uses TRBV19 with TRBJ2-1, with TRBD2 matching 9 bases. CDR1 is LNHDA, CDR2 SQIVND, per germline (reference sequence). Germline trimming cut 6 bases from V and 6 bases from J; bases unmatched to any gene: 6. This CDR3 has 14 residues. CDR3 residues: CASSPDSGGNEQFF. CDR3 nucleotide sequence: TGTGCCAGTAGCCCAGATAGCGGGGGCAATGAGCAGTTCTTC.

The rearrangement joins TRBV5-4 to TRBJ2-3; 7 nucleotides match TRBD2. V gave up 6 bases and J gave up 0 bases; unmatched junction bases: 7. Looked up from germline, CDR1 is SGHNT and CDR2 is YYREEE (reference sequence). The CDR3 is made up of 15 amino acids. The CDR3: CASTELASSTDTQYF. The CDR3 DNA reads TGTGCCAGCACGGAACTAGCGTCTAGCACAGATACGCAGTATTTT.

The rearrangement joins TRBV6-6 to TRBJ1-1; 7 bases align to TRBD1. Germline assignment: CDR1 MNHNY and CDR2 SVGAGI (reference sequence). CDR3 length equals 15 residues. Trimming at V came to 4 bases and at J to 4 bases, leaving 9 bases not matched to a gene. The CDR3 region is CASSFTGDGSTEAFF. CDR3 nucleotide sequence: TGTGCCAGCAGTTTTACAGGGGACGGTTCCACTGAAGCTTTCTTT.

In the case of this clone: An end of the junction does not agree with germline; a read error may underlie this. The chain carries TRBV7-7 and TRBJ2-7; D is perhaps TRBD1 (6 bases). Germline CDR1 is SSHAT and CDR2 is FNYEAQ (reference sequence). There are 13 residues in the CDR3. This CDR3 is CASSPQGGYEQYF. CDR3 bases: TGTGCTAGCAGCCCACAGGGCGGCTACGAGCAGTACTTC.

V usage is TRBV4-2 and J usage is TRBJ2-7, with TRBD1 matching over 7 bases. The CDR3 is 15 residues long. The ends lost 4 bases at V and 2 bases at J; junction bases unmatched: 8. Germline V lookup: CDR1 LGHNA, CDR2 YNFKEQ. The chain's CDR3 is CASSREQGEAYEQYF. The CDR3 DNA follows: TGTGCCAGCAGCCGGGAGCAGGGGGAAGCCTACGAGCAGTACTTC.

This clone was counted a single time. V is TRBV7-9 and J is TRBJ2-5, with a possible D match to TRBD2 (6 bases). V lost 6 bases to trimming and J lost 5 bases, with 16 bases between them. Germline V gene data show CDR1 as SEHNR and CDR2 as FQNEAQ (reference sequence). CDR3 length: 14 residues. The CDR3 DNA sequence: TGTGCCAGCAGGTCCTCTAGCGTTTATGAGACCCAGTACTTC. It codes for CASRSSSVYETQYF.

This chain joins TRBV6-6 and TRBJ2-2; the D gene is possibly TRBD1 (5 bases). The CDR3 is 15 residues long. Germline V gene data show CDR1 as MNHNY and CDR2 as SVGAGI (reference sequence). The ends were cut back, 2 bases at V and 6 bases at J, with 13 bases in the middle. CDR3 bases: TGTGCCAGCAGTTACCATTCACCAGGGTCCGGGGAGCTGTTTTTT. Its translation is CASSYHSPGSGELFF.

The chain combines TRBV4-1 with TRBJ1-1; D possibly corresponds to TRBD1 (5 bases). With 1 base removed from V and 8 bases from J, the gap between germline ends came to 11 bases. CDR3 length equals 13 residues. Looked up from germline, CDR1 is MGHRA and CDR2 is YSYEKL. The CDR3 sequence: CASSQVWGGEAFF. CDR3 nucleotides: TGCGCCAGCAGCCAAGTGTGGGGGGGGGAAGCTTTCTTT.

The V gene is TRBV20-1, the J gene TRBJ2-1, with D perhaps matching TRBD1 (6 bases). The CDR3 loop spans 11 amino acids. Germline V CDR1 and CDR2: DFQATT, SNEGSKA (reference sequence). V lost 3 bases and J 10 bases, leaving 10 bases between the germline ends. The CDR3: CSASRTAEQFF. CDR3 coding DNA: TGCAGTGCTAGTCGGACAGCAGAGCAGTTCTTC.

The chain carries TRBV6-1 and TRBJ1-2; D might be TRBD1 (6 bases). Germline CDR1 MNHNS, CDR2 SASEGT. Deletions cut 9 bases from V and 2 bases from J, with 10 bases between. This CDR3 comprises 12 residues. CDR3 nucleotide sequence: TGTGCCAGTGGACAGCTCAACTATGGCTACACCTTC. This encodes CASGQLNYGYTF.